The rows below give T cell receptor beta chains drawn from one sample of a study of blood T cell repertoires in COVID-19. Method: immunoSEQ multiplex PCR; TCRdb's copy keeps in-frame clones and lacks some. The sample records 35,000 to 50,000 clones, roughly 90% being singletons. The sample comprised peripheral blood. These TCRs come from a man aged 50-60 years with active COVID-19. CDR3s include the opening cysteine and the closing phenylalanine or tryptophan. A D gene is named only where the DNA matches it firmly. Some rows mark clone size as missing; the rest say once, few, many or name a class of expanded clone.

clone size: NA
V gene: TRBV10-2
J gene: TRBJ2-5
D gene: NA
CDR3 length: 14
CDR3 DNA: TGCGCCAGCAGGGAACAGGGATACCAAGAGACCCAGTACTTC
CDR3 protein: CASREQGYQETQYF

clone size: once
V gene: TRBV5-1
J gene: TRBJ2-2
D gene: NA
CDR3 length: 19
CDR3 DNA: TGCGCCAGCAGCTTCGTATCCAACGCCGGGACAAAAAACACCGGGGAGCTGTTTTTT
CDR3 protein: CASSFVSNAGTKNTGELFF

clone size: NA
V gene: TRBV7-2
J gene: TRBJ1-1
D gene: NA
CDR3 length: 12
CDR3 DNA: TGTGCCAGCAGACAATCGCCGGGTGAAGCTTTCTTT
CDR3 protein: CASRQSPGEAFF

clone size: once
V gene: TRBV28
J gene: TRBJ1-2
D gene: NA
CDR3 length: 14
CDR3 DNA: TGTGCCAGCAGTGGGGCTACAGGTTTACATGGCTACACCTTC
CDR3 protein: CASSGATGLHGYTF

clone size: NA
V gene: TRBV29-1
J gene: TRBJ1-4
D gene: TRBD1
CDR3 length: 14
CDR3 DNA: TGCAGCGTTGATGGAGGGGGCCCTAATGAAAAACTGTTTTTT
CDR3 protein: CSVDGGGPNEKLFF

clone size: NA
V gene: TRBV28
J gene: TRBJ1-5
D gene: NA
CDR3 length: 16
CDR3 DNA: TGTGCCAGCAGTTTCCCCCCCCGGAGTAGCAATCAGCCCCAGCATTTT
CDR3 protein: CASSFPPRSSNQPQHF

clone size: NA
V gene: TRBV4-1
J gene: TRBJ2-1
D gene: NA
CDR3 length: 15
CDR3 DNA: TGCGCCAGCAGCCAAGAAAAGGGGCCATACAATGAGCAGTTCTTC
CDR3 protein: CASSQEKGPYNEQFF

clone size: NA
V gene: TRBV3-1/TRBV3-2
J gene: TRBJ1-2
D gene: NA
CDR3 length: 14
CDR3 DNA: TGTGCCAGCAGCCAAATAAGGGGCGACTATGGCTACACCTTC
CDR3 protein: CASSQIRGDYGYTF

clone size: NA
V gene: TRBV12-2
J gene: TRBJ1-5
D gene: NA
CDR3 length: 14
CDR3 DNA: TGTGCAAGTCGCCCCCAGGGGCTCAATCAGCCCCAGCATTTT
CDR3 protein: CASRPQGLNQPQHF

clone size: NA
V gene: TRBV11-2
J gene: TRBJ1-6
D gene: TRBD1
CDR3 length: 15
CDR3 DNA: TGTGCCAGCAGCTTGGAGAGGGACAGCATCTCACCCCTCCACTTT
CDR3 protein: CASSLERDSISPLHF

clone size: NA
V gene: TRBV7-2
J gene: TRBJ1-1
D gene: NA
CDR3 length: 11
CDR3 DNA: TGTGCCACTCGCCAGGGGTATGAAGCTTTCTTT
CDR3 protein: CATRQGYEAFF

clone size: NA
V gene: TRBV9
J gene: TRBJ1-2
D gene: NA
CDR3 length: 14
CDR3 DNA: TGTGCCAGCAGCGTAGATACAGGGAACTATGGCTACACCTTC
CDR3 protein: CASSVDTGNYGYTF

clone size: NA
V gene: TRBV10-3
J gene: TRBJ1-1
D gene: TRBD1
CDR3 length: 14
CDR3 DNA: TGTGCCATCAAGGGTGGACAGGGGCCCACTGAAGCTTTCTTT
CDR3 protein: CAIKGGQGPTEAFF

clone size: NA
V gene: TRBV19
J gene: TRBJ2-3
D gene: NA
CDR3 length: 15
CDR3 DNA: TGTGCCAGTAGTTTTTCTCGGGGGATCACAGATACGCAGTATTTT
CDR3 protein: CASSFSRGITDTQYF

clone size: NA
V gene: TRBV6-5
J gene: TRBJ1-6
D gene: TRBD1
CDR3 length: 15
CDR3 DNA: TGTGCCAGCAGTTACCGACAGGGGTATAATTCACCCCTCCACTTT
CDR3 protein: CASSYRQGYNSPLHF

clone size: NA
V gene: TRBV10-3
J gene: TRBJ1-2
D gene: TRBD1
CDR3 length: 15
CDR3 DNA: TGTGCCATCAGTGAGGGACAGGGCCGAAACTATGGCTACACCTTC
CDR3 protein: CAISEGQGRNYGYTF

clone size: NA
V gene: TRBV11-2
J gene: TRBJ2-7
D gene: TRBD2
CDR3 length: 15
CDR3 DNA: TGTGCCAGCAGCTCGGAGCGGGGGGCCTCCTACGAGCAGTACTTC
CDR3 protein: CASSSERGASYEQYF

clone size: NA
V gene: TRBV12-3/TRBV12-4
J gene: TRBJ2-7
D gene: NA
CDR3 length: 12
CDR3 DNA: TGTGCCAGCAGTTGGAGAGGGCACCAGCAGTACTTC
CDR3 protein: CASSWRGHQQYF

clone size: few
V gene: TRBV7-3
J gene: TRBJ1-1
D gene: NA
CDR3 length: 15
CDR3 DNA: TGTGCCAGCAGCTTAGAGTGGGTGTCGGGGGCTGAAGCTTTCTTT
CDR3 protein: CASSLEWVSGAEAFF

clone size: NA
V gene: TRBV5-1
J gene: TRBJ1-6
D gene: NA
CDR3 length: 16
CDR3 DNA: TGCGCCAGCAGCCCGGGCGGGAGCTCCTATAATTCACCCCTCCACTTT
CDR3 protein: CASSPGGSSYNSPLHF

clone size: once
V gene: TRBV6-2/TRBV6-3
J gene: TRBJ1-1
D gene: NA
CDR3 length: 14
CDR3 DNA: TGTGCCAGCAGTTACGGGGGCGTGGGCACTGAAGCTTTCTTT
CDR3 protein: CASSYGGVGTEAFF

clone size: once
V gene: TRBV5-1
J gene: TRBJ2-1
D gene: NA
CDR3 length: 16
CDR3 DNA: TGCGCCAGCAGCCCCGGGGATGAGGTGTCTTACAATGAGCAGTTCTTC
CDR3 protein: CASSPGDEVSYNEQFF

clone size: once
V gene: TRBV5-1
J gene: TRBJ2-2
D gene: NA
CDR3 length: 14
CDR3 DNA: TGCGCCAGCAGCTTGGCCGCAGGGGCGCGGGAGCTGTTTTTT
CDR3 protein: CASSLAAGARELFF

clone size: NA
V gene: TRBV5-1
J gene: TRBJ2-1
D gene: NA
CDR3 length: 17
CDR3 DNA: TGCGCCAGCAGCTTGGTGGTGGCGGTCAGCTCCTACAATGAGCAGTTCTTC
CDR3 protein: CASSLVVAVSSYNEQFF

clone size: NA
V gene: TRBV27
J gene: TRBJ2-2
D gene: NA
CDR3 length: 17
CDR3 DNA: TGTGCCAGCAGTCTACTAGACAAGACAGGGAGGACCGGGGAGCTGTTTTTT
CDR3 protein: CASSLLDKTGRTGELFF

clone size: NA
V gene: TRBV19
J gene: TRBJ1-4
D gene: NA
CDR3 length: 14
CDR3 DNA: TGTGCCAGTAGGGGGGGTGCAACTAATGAAAAACTGTTTTTT
CDR3 protein: CASRGGATNEKLFF

clone size: NA
V gene: TRBV3-1/TRBV3-2
J gene: TRBJ2-2
D gene: NA
CDR3 length: 14
CDR3 DNA: TGTGCCAGCAGCCACGAGAGCACGACCGGGGAGCTGTTTTTT
CDR3 protein: CASSHESTTGELFF

clone size: NA
V gene: TRBV25-1
J gene: TRBJ1-2
D gene: TRBD1
CDR3 length: 17
CDR3 DNA: TGTGCCAGCAGTGAATCGAACAGGGGGCTCTCCGGGTATGGCTACACCTTC
CDR3 protein: CASSESNRGLSGYGYTF

clone size: NA
V gene: TRBV6-6
J gene: TRBJ2-1
D gene: NA
CDR3 length: 13
CDR3 DNA: TGTGCCAGCAGCCGGGACTTCTACAATGAGCAGTTCTTC
CDR3 protein: CASSRDFYNEQFF

clone size: NA
V gene: TRBV19
J gene: TRBJ1-1
D gene: NA
CDR3 length: 15
CDR3 DNA: TGTGCCAGTAGCCCGACCGGGGTCTTGAACACTGAAGCTTTCTTT
CDR3 protein: CASSPTGVLNTEAFF

clone size: NA
V gene: TRBV7-6
J gene: TRBJ2-3
D gene: NA
CDR3 length: 15
CDR3 DNA: TGTGCCAGCAGCTTATTGGCTCAAGGCACAGATACGCAGTATTTT
CDR3 protein: CASSLLAQGTDTQYF

clone size: NA
V gene: TRBV24-1
J gene: TRBJ2-1
D gene: NA
CDR3 length: 15
CDR3 DNA: TGTGCCACCAGTGATCTCCGACAGCCTCCGTGGGAGCAGTTCTTC
CDR3 protein: CATSDLRQPPWEQFF

clone size: NA
V gene: TRBV6-6
J gene: TRBJ1-6
D gene: NA
CDR3 length: 14
CDR3 DNA: TGTGCCAGCAACGTACAGGGCTCCAGCGGTGCCCTCCACTTT
CDR3 protein: CASNVQGSSGALHF

clone size: NA
V gene: TRBV7-8
J gene: TRBJ2-2
D gene: TRBD1
CDR3 length: 23
CDR3 DNA: TGTGCCAGCAGCCCGCACTCGACGGACAGGGTGGTATTGGTCGAGCTTGGTTTCGGGGAGCTGTTTTTT
CDR3 protein: CASSPHSTDRVVLVELGFGELFF

clone size: NA
V gene: TRBV6-5
J gene: TRBJ2-5
D gene: NA
CDR3 length: 15
CDR3 DNA: TGTGCCAGCACCCGGGACATCAACGGTGAGGAGACCCAGTACTTC
CDR3 protein: CASTRDINGEETQYF

clone size: NA
V gene: TRBV5-1
J gene: TRBJ1-1
D gene: NA
CDR3 length: 14
CDR3 DNA: TGCGCCAGCAGCCCTGGACTCGGGCGGACTGAAGCTTTCTTT
CDR3 protein: CASSPGLGRTEAFF

clone size: few
V gene: TRBV4-1
J gene: TRBJ1-2
D gene: NA
CDR3 length: 14
CDR3 DNA: TGCGCCAGCAGCCAGGGGGGGCAGGGGAATGGCTACACCTTC
CDR3 protein: CASSQGGQGNGYTF

clone size: NA
V gene: TRBV5-8
J gene: TRBJ1-5
D gene: NA
CDR3 length: 14
CDR3 DNA: TGTGCCAGCAGCTTGGGGGCAGGCAATCAGCCCCAGCATTTT
CDR3 protein: CASSLGAGNQPQHF

clone size: NA
V gene: TRBV11-2
J gene: TRBJ2-7
D gene: NA
CDR3 length: 15
CDR3 DNA: TGTGCCAGCAGCTTAGATAACAGAGGACTGGGCGAGCAGTACTTC
CDR3 protein: CASSLDNRGLGEQYF

clone size: once
V gene: TRBV3-1/TRBV3-2
J gene: TRBJ2-2
D gene: NA
CDR3 length: 15
CDR3 DNA: TGTGCCAGCAGCCGTAAGACATCGAACACCGGGGAGCTGTTTTTT
CDR3 protein: CASSRKTSNTGELFF

clone size: NA
V gene: TRBV6-5
J gene: TRBJ1-5
D gene: TRBD1
CDR3 length: 15
CDR3 DNA: TGTGCCAGCAGTTCGTCCCGGGACAGGGCTCAGCCCCAGCATTTT
CDR3 protein: CASSSSRDRAQPQHF

clone size: NA
V gene: TRBV3-1/TRBV3-2
J gene: TRBJ1-4
D gene: TRBD1
CDR3 length: 14
CDR3 DNA: TGTGCCAGCAGCCAGGGACAGGGTGGTGAAAAACTGTTTTTT
CDR3 protein: CASSQGQGGEKLFF

clone size: NA
V gene: TRBV7-2
J gene: TRBJ2-2
D gene: TRBD2
CDR3 length: 16
CDR3 DNA: TGTGCCAGCAGCTTAAGGCCAGCGGGGCACACCGGGGAGCTGTTTTTT
CDR3 protein: CASSLRPAGHTGELFF

clone size: NA
V gene: TRBV7-2
J gene: TRBJ1-2
D gene: TRBD1
CDR3 length: 16
CDR3 DNA: TGTGCCAGCAGCTTAGGCGGACAGGGGATTAACTATGGCTACACCTTC
CDR3 protein: CASSLGGQGINYGYTF

clone size: NA
V gene: TRBV2
J gene: TRBJ1-3
D gene: TRBD1
CDR3 length: 16
CDR3 DNA: TGTGCCAGCACTCGACCGGGACAGCACTCTGGAAACACCATATATTTT
CDR3 protein: CASTRPGQHSGNTIYF

clone size: NA
V gene: TRBV27
J gene: TRBJ2-3
D gene: NA
CDR3 length: 14
CDR3 DNA: TGTGCCAGCAGTTCCCCAGGGGGCACAGATACGCAGTATTTT
CDR3 protein: CASSSPGGTDTQYF

clone size: NA
V gene: TRBV7-2
J gene: TRBJ1-4
D gene: NA
CDR3 length: 15
CDR3 DNA: TGTGCCAGCAGTCTTAGACATCACGGAAATGAAAAACTGTTTTTT
CDR3 protein: CASSLRHHGNEKLFF

clone size: NA
V gene: TRBV27
J gene: TRBJ1-6
D gene: TRBD1
CDR3 length: 18
CDR3 DNA: TGTGCCAGCAGTTTATCCCTCACCGGGACAGGGGTAACTTCACCCCTCCACTTT
CDR3 protein: CASSLSLTGTGVTSPLHF

clone size: NA
V gene: TRBV2
J gene: TRBJ2-1
D gene: TRBD2
CDR3 length: 13
CDR3 DNA: TGTGCCAGCAGAAGAACTAGCGGGGGGGCGATGTTCTTC
CDR3 protein: CASRRTSGGAMFF

clone size: NA
V gene: TRBV11-2
J gene: TRBJ1-1
D gene: TRBD1
CDR3 length: 15
CDR3 DNA: TGTGCCAGCAGCTTACGGACAGGGACGAACACTGAAGCTTTCTTT
CDR3 protein: CASSLRTGTNTEAFF

clone size: NA
V gene: TRBV11-2
J gene: TRBJ1-1
D gene: TRBD1
CDR3 length: 14
CDR3 DNA: TGTGCCAGCAGCTATACCGGGACAGGGGTAGCAGCTTTCTTT
CDR3 protein: CASSYTGTGVAAFF

clone size: NA
V gene: TRBV5-4
J gene: TRBJ2-7
D gene: TRBD1
CDR3 length: 15
CDR3 DNA: TGTGCCAGCAGCCGAGACAGGGGGCGGGTAAACGAGCAGTACTTC
CDR3 protein: CASSRDRGRVNEQYF

clone size: NA
V gene: TRBV2
J gene: TRBJ1-6
D gene: NA
CDR3 length: 12
CDR3 DNA: TGTGCCAGCGGACAGAATAATTCACCCCTCCACTTT
CDR3 protein: CASGQNNSPLHF

clone size: few
V gene: TRBV6-5
J gene: TRBJ1-1
D gene: NA
CDR3 length: 14
CDR3 DNA: TGTGCCAGCAGGGCGGCGACAGTGAACACTGAAGCTTTCTTT
CDR3 protein: CASRAATVNTEAFF